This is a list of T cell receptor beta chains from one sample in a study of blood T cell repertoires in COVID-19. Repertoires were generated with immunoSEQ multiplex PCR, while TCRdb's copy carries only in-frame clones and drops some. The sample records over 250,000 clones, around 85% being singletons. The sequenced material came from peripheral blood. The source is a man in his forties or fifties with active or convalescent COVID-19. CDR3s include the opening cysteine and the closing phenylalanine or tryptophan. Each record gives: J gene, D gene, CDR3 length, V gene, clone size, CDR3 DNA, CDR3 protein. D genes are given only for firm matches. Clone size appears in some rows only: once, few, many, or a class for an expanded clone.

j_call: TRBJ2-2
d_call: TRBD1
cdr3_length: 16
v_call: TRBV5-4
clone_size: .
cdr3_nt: TGTGCCAGCAGCCAAGGACAGGGGTTGAACACCGGGGAGCTGTTTTTT
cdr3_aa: CASSQGQGLNTGELFF

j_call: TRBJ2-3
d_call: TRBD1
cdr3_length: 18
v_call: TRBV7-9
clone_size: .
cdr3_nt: TGTGCCAGCAGTCTAACGACAGGACAGGGAGGAGGCACAGATACGCAGTATTTT
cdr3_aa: CASSLTTGQGGGTDTQYF

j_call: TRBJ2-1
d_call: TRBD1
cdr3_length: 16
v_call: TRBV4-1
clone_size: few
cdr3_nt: TGCGCCAGCAGCCATCAACCAGGGGGTGCTCAAAATGAGCAGTTCTTC
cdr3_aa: CASSHQPGGAQNEQFF

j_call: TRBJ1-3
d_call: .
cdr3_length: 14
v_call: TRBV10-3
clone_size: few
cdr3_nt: TGTGCCATCACCGCCGGTAGCTCTGGAAACACCATATATTTT
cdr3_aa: CAITAGSSGNTIYF

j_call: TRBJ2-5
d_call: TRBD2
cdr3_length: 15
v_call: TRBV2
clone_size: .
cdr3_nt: TGTGCCAGCAGTGATCTAGCGGTGCCCCAAGAGACCCAGTACTTC
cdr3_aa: CASSDLAVPQETQYF

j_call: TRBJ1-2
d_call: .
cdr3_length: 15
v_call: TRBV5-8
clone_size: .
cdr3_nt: TGTGCCAGCAGCCTGTCACCTCGGGTTCCCTATGGCTACACCTTC
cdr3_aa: CASSLSPRVPYGYTF

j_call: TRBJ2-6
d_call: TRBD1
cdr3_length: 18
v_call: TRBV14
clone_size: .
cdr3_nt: TGTGCCAGCAGCCCCGACAGGGGGTCGGCCTCTGGGGCCAACGTCCTGACTTTC
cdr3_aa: CASSPDRGSASGANVLTF

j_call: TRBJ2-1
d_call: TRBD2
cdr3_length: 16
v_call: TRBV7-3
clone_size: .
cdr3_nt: TGTGCCAGGGGGAATTTAGCGGGAGGGCCGTGGAATGAGCAGTTCTTC
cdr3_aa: CARGNLAGGPWNEQFF

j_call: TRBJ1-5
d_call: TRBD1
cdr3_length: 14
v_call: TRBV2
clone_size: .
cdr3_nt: TGTGCCAGCAGTGCACAGGGGCAAGGCCAGCCCCAGCATTTT
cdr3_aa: CASSAQGQGQPQHF

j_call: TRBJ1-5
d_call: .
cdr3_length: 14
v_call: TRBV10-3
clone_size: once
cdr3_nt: TGTGCCATCAGTGAGCTGGCAGGCAATCAGCCCCAGCATTTT
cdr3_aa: CAISELAGNQPQHF

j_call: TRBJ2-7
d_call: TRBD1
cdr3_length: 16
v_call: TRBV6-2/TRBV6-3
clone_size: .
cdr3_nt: TGTGCCAGCAGTATGCTTACCGGGACAGCGTCCTACGAGCAGTACTTC
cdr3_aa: CASSMLTGTASYEQYF

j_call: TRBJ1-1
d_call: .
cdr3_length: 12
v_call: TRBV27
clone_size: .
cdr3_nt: TGTGCCAGCAGTGGCGGGGGCCTAGAAGCTTTCTTT
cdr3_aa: CASSGGGLEAFF

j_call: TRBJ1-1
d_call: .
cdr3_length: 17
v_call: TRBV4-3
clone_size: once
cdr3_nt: TGCGCCAGCAGCCAAGATTTACAGGGTTCAATAAACACTGAAGCTTTCTTT
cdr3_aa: CASSQDLQGSINTEAFF

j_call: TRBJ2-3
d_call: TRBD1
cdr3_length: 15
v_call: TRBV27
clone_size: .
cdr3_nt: TGTGCCAGCAGTACCCGGACAGGGAACACAGATACGCAGTATTTT
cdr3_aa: CASSTRTGNTDTQYF

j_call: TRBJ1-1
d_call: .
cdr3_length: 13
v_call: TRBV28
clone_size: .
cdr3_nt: TGTGCCAGCAGTCACAAAATGAACACTGAAGCTTTCTTT
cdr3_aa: CASSHKMNTEAFF

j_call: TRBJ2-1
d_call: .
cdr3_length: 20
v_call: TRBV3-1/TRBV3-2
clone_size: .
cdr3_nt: TGTGCCAGCAGCCAAGATCAACCAATTAGTTTAGGGGCTTTGTACAATGAGCAGTTCTTC
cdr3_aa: CASSQDQPISLGALYNEQFF

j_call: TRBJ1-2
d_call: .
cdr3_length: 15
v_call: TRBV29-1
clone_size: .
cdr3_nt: TGCAGCGTTCTACAGCAGGGTACGCTAGGCTATGGCTACACCTTC
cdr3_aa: CSVLQQGTLGYGYTF

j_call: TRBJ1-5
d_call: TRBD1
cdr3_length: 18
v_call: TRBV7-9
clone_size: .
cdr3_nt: TGTGCCAGCAGCTCGATTAGAGGAGGACAGGATTTCAATCAGCCCCAGCATTTT
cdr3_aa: CASSSIRGGQDFNQPQHF

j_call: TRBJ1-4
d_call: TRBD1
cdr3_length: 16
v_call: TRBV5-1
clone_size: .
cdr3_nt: TGCGCCAGCAGCCGGACAGGAGACACAACTAATGAAAAACTGTTTTTT
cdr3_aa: CASSRTGDTTNEKLFF

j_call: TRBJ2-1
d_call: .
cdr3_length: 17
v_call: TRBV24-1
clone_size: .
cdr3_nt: TGTGCCACCAGTGATTCCCGAGGGCAGGTAACCTACAATGAGCAGTTCTTC
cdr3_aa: CATSDSRGQVTYNEQFF

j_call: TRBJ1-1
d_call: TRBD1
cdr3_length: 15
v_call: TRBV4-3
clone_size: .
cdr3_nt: TGCGCCAGCAGCCAGGGCCAGGGGGCCCGCACTGAAGCTTTCTTT
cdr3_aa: CASSQGQGARTEAFF

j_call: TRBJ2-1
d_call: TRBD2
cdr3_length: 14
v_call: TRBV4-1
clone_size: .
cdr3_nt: TGCGCCAGCAGCCAAGAACTAGCGGGCAATGAGCAGTTCTTC
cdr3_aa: CASSQELAGNEQFF

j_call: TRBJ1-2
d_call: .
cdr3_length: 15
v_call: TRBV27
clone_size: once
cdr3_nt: TGTGCCAGCAGCAAACTCGACCAGGGGCCAGGTGGCTACACCTTC
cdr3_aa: CASSKLDQGPGGYTF

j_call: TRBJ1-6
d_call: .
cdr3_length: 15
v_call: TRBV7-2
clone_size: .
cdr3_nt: TGTGCCAGCAGCTTTCTAGGGGGTATTCGTTCACCCCTCCACTTT
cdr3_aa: CASSFLGGIRSPLHF

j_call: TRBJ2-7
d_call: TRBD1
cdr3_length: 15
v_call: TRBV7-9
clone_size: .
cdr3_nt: TGTGCCAGCACCCCTGGGACAGGGGAGTATTACGAGCAGTACTTC
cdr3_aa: CASTPGTGEYYEQYF

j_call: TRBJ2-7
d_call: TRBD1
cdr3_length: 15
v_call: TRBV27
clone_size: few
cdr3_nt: TGTGCCAGCAGGGGGATCCGGGACAGGGGGTACGAGCAGTACTTC
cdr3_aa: CASRGIRDRGYEQYF

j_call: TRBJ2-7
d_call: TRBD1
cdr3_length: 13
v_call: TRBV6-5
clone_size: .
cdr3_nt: TGTGCCAGCACCAGGACAGGGGGCGCCGAGCAGTACTTC
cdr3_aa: CASTRTGGAEQYF

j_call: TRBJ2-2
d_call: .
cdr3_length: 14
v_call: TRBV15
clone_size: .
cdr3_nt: TGTGCCACCAGCAGGGACTACCCTACCGGGGAGCTGTTTTTT
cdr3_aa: CATSRDYPTGELFF

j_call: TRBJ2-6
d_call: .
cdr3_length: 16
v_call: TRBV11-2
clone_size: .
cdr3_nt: TGTGCCAGCAGCTTAACAGCAGACTCTGGGGCCAACGTCCTGACTTTC
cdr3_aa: CASSLTADSGANVLTF